A selection of T cell receptor beta chains follows, all from one sample in a study of regulatory T cells in long-lasting Graves disease. TCRdb used MiXCR to reprocess the multiplex PCR reads, holding one entry per CDR3 protein. The sample consists of about 540,000 distinct CDR3 sequences, about 13% of them appearing once. These data also featured in a second study, about T cells in Graves' hyperthyroidism and ophthalmopathy.

Specimen: peripheral blood mononuclear cells (PBMCs), collected at new diagnosis, from a patient treated with antithyroid drugs. These receptors all come from a man aged 25-45 years with Graves disease. Both conserved end residues are part of each CDR3. Each record gives: V gene, CDR3 protein.

v_gene: TRBV20-1; CDR3aa: CSARDLGAGTDTQYF
v_gene: TRBV2; CDR3aa: CASSGHSGANVLTF
v_gene: TRBV9; CDR3aa: CASSPRGAQGNSPLHF
v_gene: TRBV12-3/TRBV12-4; CDR3aa: CASTFLPRQGGYGYTF
v_gene: TRBV28; CDR3aa: CASRELATSTDTQYF
v_gene: TRBV30; CDR3aa: CAWDSGQGKSEQFF
v_gene: TRBV7-2; CDR3aa: CASSTARSGELFF
v_gene: TRBV29-1; CDR3aa: CSLIGGNTEAFF
v_gene: TRBV18; CDR3aa: CASSPTGGSEQYF
v_gene: TRBV27; CDR3aa: CASSFLAGGRTDTQYF
v_gene: TRBV2; CDR3aa: CASVDLTVADSSYEQYF
v_gene: TRBV7-9; CDR3aa: CASSLIGGRGYNEQFF
v_gene: TRBV20-1; CDR3aa: CSAWRREEQYF
v_gene: TRBV12-3/TRBV12-4; CDR3aa: CASSLMEKGPGYTF
v_gene: TRBV7-6; CDR3aa: CASSPIRDTQYF
v_gene: TRBV27; CDR3aa: CASSFKRPGGNTEAFF
v_gene: TRBV30; CDR3aa: CAWSVFGGITDTQYF
v_gene: TRBV9; CDR3aa: CASSALQGVNEKLFF
v_gene: TRBV27; CDR3aa: CASWRQGGTGELFF
v_gene: TRBV18; CDR3aa: CASSLSEAETQYF
v_gene: TRBV20-1; CDR3aa: CSASGQGELDTQYF
v_gene: TRBV20-1; CDR3aa: CSAREGQGAPEEQYF
v_gene: TRBV4-1; CDR3aa: CASSHARRSTDTQYF
v_gene: TRBV5-1; CDR3aa: CASSLEEQTKNSPLHF
v_gene: TRBV5-1; CDR3aa: CASNPGGHEQFF
v_gene: TRBV29-1; CDR3aa: CSGIAGSTDTQYF
v_gene: TRBV6-1; CDR3aa: CASSEITHPFF
v_gene: TRBV27; CDR3aa: CASSLLGRANYNEQFF
v_gene: TRBV11-2; CDR3aa: CASSSSGGAYGYTF